This T cell receptor beta chain was identified in a study of beta chain features in type 1 diabetes. Central memory, naive, regulatory and stem cell-like memory CD4+ cells were sorted by CD45RO/CCR7/CD25/CD127/CD95/CD27. Sorting gave populations that all exceeded 98% purity. V lost 5 bases, J lost 7 bases, and 5 bases stayed unmatched. Germline V gives CDR1 SNHLY, CDR2 FYNNEI. The CDR3 is 14 residues long. Concerning this clone: The antigen remains unidentified.

The entirety of the isolated RNA underwent reverse transcription, so expressed TCRB transcripts were sequenced. Only in-frame clones appear in the TCRdb table, and some are missing; sequencing was by immunoSEQ multiplex PCR. The repertoire has 300,000 to 350,000 clones, 9.3% of them found once; the top ten carry over 0.95%. The study's findings and limits: Within each of all four CD4+ subsets, Type 1 diabetes patients had TCRB CDR3s that were moderately but significantly shorter. Patients with type 1 diabetes carried fewer insertions and had more deletions at their VDJ junctions.

The chain is built from TRBV2 and TRBJ2-4; 10 nucleotides align to TRBD2. The TCR sequence derives from a man under 40 with type 1 diabetes. Input material: central memory CD4+ T cells from blood. This chain's CDR3 is CASSSLAGVNIQYF. In nucleotides, the CDR3 is TGTGCCAGCAGTTCCCTAGCGGGGGTGAACATTCAGTACTTC.